This T cell receptor (beta chain) derives from a study of T cells after posttransplantation cyclophosphamide. Study outcomes and limitations: Later blood repertoires were often dominated by clones from the donor CD8+ memory compartment.

With regard to this clone: Its antigen remains unidentified.

The method was immunoSEQ multiplex PCR; TCRdb's version includes in-frame clones alone and lacks a portion of them. The table includes some 17,000 clones, 77% detected once. Busulfan-fludarabine conditioning, marrow transplant, and cyclophosphamide on days +3 and +4 were administered. The germline V gene has CDR1 LGHNA and CDR2 YSLEER. The CDR3 runs to 17 residues. Trimming took off 3 bases at V and 0 bases at J, with 15 bases between the two ends. This receptor was identified in a female patient between 40 and 55 years old who received an allogeneic stem cell transplant from a related donor, was CMV-positive, and had no GVHD. Some T cells may have come from the graft donor. The starting material was CD8+ T cells sorted from PBMCs, obtained roughly 2,000 days after a stem cell transplant with posttransplant cyclophosphamide. The chain couples TRBV4-3 to TRBJ2-1, with a weak D call TRBD2 (5 bases). DNA of the CDR3: TGCGCCAGCAGCCACACGAGGGTGAGCGTCTCCTACAATGAGCAGTTCTTC. This gives the protein CASSHTRVSVSYNEQFF.